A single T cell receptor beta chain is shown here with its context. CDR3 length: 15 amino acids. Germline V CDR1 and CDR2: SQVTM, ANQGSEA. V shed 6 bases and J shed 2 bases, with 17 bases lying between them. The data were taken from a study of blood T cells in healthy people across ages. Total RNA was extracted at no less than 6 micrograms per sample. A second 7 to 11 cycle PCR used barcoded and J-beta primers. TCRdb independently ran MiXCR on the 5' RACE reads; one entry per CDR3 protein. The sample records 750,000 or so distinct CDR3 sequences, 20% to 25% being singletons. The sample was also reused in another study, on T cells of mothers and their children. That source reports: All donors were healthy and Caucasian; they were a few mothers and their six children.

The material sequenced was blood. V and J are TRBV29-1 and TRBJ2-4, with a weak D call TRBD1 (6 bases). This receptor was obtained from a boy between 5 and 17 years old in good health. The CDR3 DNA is TGCAGCGTGGAACGAGGGGGAACTTCCAAAAACATTCAGTACTTC. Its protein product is CSVERGGTSKNIQYF.